This T cell receptor (beta chain) was observed in a study of regulatory T cells in long-lasting Graves disease. As for the study in general: Graves' cases, newly diagnosed, had used antithyroid drugs under 3 months. Findings of the study overall: Small sample size may have lowered accuracy.

iRepertoire HTBI primers and Arm-PCR of CDR3 regions built TCR beta libraries. TCRdb recomputed calls from the multiplex PCR reads with MiXCR, one row per CDR3 protein. The sample has over 400,000 distinct CDR3 sequences, 12% to 15% seen once. In the case of this clonotype: Its antigen is currently unknown.

The germline V gene has CDR1 SGHTS and CDR2 YDEGEE. This CDR3 has 14 residues. V shed 5 bases and J shed 2 bases, with 13 bases lying between them. The time point denotes: newly diagnosed GD, antithyroid drugs for less than 3 months. RNA isolated from PBMCs was used to make the TCR library. The sample was also reused in another study, on T cells in Graves' hyperthyroidism and ophthalmopathy. From that paper: In the first-round RT-PCR of the TCR CDR3, the HTBI primer set was used.

This sample comprised peripheral blood mononuclear cells (PBMCs), obtained at new diagnosis, from a patient treated with antithyroid drugs. This chain links TRBV5-8 with TRBJ1-1; possibly TRBD1 for D (5 bases). This receptor was taken from a woman aged 50 to 65 with Graves disease. CDR3: CASSAGALNTEAFF. CDR3 nucleotide sequence: TGTGCCAGCAGTGCCGGGGCCCTTAACACTGAAGCTTTCTTT.